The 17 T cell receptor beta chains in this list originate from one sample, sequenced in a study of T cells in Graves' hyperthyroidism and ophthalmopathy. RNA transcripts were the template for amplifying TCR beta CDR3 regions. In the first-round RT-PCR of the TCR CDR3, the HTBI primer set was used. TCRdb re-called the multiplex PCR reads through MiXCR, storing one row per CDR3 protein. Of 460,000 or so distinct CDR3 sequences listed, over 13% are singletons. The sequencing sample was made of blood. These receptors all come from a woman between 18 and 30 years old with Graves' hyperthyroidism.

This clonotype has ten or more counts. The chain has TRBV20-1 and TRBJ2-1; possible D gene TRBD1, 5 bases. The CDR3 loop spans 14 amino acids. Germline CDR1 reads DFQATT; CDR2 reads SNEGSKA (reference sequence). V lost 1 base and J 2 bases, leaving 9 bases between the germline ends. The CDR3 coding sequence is TGCAGTGCTAGAGGTGCAGGGACCTACAATGAGCAGTTCTTC. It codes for CSARGAGTYNEQFF.

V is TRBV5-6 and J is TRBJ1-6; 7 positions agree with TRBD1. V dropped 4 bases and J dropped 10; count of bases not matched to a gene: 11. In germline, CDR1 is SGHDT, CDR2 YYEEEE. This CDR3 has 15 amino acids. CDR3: CASSKKDREGSPLHF. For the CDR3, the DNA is TGTGCCAGCAGCAAAAAAGACAGGGAGGGATCACCCCTCCACTTT.

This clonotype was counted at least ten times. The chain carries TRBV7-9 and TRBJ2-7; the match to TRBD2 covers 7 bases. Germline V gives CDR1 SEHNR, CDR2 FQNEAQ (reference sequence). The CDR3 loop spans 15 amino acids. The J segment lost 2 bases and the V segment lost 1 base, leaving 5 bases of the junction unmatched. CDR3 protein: CASSLGAGSPYEQYF. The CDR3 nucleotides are TGTGCCAGCAGCTTAGGAGCGGGATCGCCCTACGAGCAGTACTTC. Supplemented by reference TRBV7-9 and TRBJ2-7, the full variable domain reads DTGVSQNPRHKITKRGQNVTFRCDPISEHNRLYWYRQTLGQGPEFLTYFQNEAQLEKSRLLSDRFSAERPKGSFSTLEIQRTEQGDSAMYLCASSLGAGSPYEQYFGPGTRLTVT.

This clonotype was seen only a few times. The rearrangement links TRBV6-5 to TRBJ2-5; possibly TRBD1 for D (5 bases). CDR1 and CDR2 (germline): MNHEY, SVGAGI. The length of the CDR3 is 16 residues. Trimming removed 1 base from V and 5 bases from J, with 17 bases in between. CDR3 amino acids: CASSYYYETVHETQYF. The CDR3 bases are TGTGCCAGCAGTTACTACTACGAGACAGTTCATGAGACCCAGTACTTC.

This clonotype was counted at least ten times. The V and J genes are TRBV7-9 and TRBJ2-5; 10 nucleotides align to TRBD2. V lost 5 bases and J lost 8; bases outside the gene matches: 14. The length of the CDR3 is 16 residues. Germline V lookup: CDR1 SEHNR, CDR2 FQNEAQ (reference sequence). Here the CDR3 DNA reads TGTGCCAGCAGCCACATAGGGACTAGCGAGGAGGGAACCCAGTACTTC. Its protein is CASSHIGTSEEGTQYF. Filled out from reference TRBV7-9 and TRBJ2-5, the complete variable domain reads DTGVSQNPRHKITKRGQNVTFRCDPISEHNRLYWYRQTLGQGPEFLTYFQNEAQLEKSRLLSDRFSAERPKGSFSTLEIQRTEQGDSAMYLCASSHIGTSEEGTQYFGPGTRLLVL.

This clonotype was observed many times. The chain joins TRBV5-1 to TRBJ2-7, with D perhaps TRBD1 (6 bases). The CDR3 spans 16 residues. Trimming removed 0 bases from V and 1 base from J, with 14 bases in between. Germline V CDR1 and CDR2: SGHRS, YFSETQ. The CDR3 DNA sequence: TGCGCCAGCAGCTTGGGAGATGGGACACAATCCTACGAGCAGTACTTC. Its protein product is CASSLGDGTQSYEQYF.

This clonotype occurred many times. The chain's CDR3 is CASSQMAGLNTEAFF. CDR3 nucleotides: TGTGCCAGCAGCCAAATGGCGGGACTAAACACTGAAGCTTTCTTT. This chain uses TRBV14 with TRBJ1-1; possibly TRBD1 for D (5 bases). The V gene's germline CDR1 is SGHDN and CDR2 FVKESK. The V end was cut by 2 bases, the J end by 2 bases, with 12 bases between. The CDR3 totals 15 residues.

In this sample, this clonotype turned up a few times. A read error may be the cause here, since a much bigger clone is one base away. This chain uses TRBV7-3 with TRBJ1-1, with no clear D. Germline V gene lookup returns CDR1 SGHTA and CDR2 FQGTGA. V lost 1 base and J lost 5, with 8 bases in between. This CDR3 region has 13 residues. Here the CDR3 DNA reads TGTGCCAGCAGCTTAAATTTGGTAACTGAAGCTTTCTTT. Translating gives CASSLNLVTEAFF. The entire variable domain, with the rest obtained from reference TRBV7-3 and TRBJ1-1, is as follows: GAGVSQTPSNKVTEKGKYVELRCDPISGHTALYWYRQSLGQGPEFLIYFQGTGAADDSGLPNDRFFAVRPEGSVSTLKIQRTERGDSAVYLCASSLNLVTEAFFGQGTRLTVV.

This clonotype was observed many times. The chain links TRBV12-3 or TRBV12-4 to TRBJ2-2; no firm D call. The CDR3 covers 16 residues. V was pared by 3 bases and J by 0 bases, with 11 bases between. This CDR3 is CASSFVGYPNTGELFF. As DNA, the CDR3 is TGTGCCAGCAGTTTTGTGGGCTACCCGAACACCGGGGAGCTGTTTTTT.

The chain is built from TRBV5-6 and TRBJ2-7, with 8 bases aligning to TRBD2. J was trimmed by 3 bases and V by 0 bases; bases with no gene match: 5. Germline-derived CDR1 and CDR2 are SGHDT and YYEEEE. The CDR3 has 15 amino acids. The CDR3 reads CASSLEGLVIYEQYF. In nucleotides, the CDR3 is TGTGCCAGCAGCTTGGAGGGACTAGTGATCTACGAGCAGTACTTC.

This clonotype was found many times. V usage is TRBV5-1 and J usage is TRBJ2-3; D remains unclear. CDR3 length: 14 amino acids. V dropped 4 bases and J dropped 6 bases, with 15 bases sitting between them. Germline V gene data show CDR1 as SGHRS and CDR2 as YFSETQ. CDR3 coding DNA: TGCGCCAGCAGCCCTACTGTCCCAACTGATACGCAGTATTTT. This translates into CASSPTVPTDTQYF. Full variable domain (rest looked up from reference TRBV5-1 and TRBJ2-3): KAGVTQTPRYLIKTRGQQVTLSCSPISGHRSVSWYQQTPGQGLQFLFEYFSETQRNKGNFPGRFSGRQFSNSRSEMNVSTLELGDSALYLCASSPTVPTDTQYFGPGTRLTVL.

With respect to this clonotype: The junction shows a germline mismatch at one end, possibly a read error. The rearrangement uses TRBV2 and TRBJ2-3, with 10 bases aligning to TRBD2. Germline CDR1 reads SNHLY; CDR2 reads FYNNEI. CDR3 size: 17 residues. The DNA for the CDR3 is TGCGCCAGCAGTGAAAAGCTAGCGGGAGCCTTAGGAGATACGCAGTATTTT. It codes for CASSEKLAGALGDTQYF.

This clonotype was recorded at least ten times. The CDR3 sequence: CARGTGDQPQHF. Here the CDR3 DNA reads TGTGCCAGAGGGACAGGGGATCAGCCCCAGCATTTT. V is TRBV19 and J is TRBJ1-5; 10 bases fit TRBD1. Germline CDR1 and CDR2: LNHDA and SQIVND (reference sequence). Trimming cost V 9 bases and J 5 bases; bases outside gene matches: 1. This CDR3 spans 12 amino acids.

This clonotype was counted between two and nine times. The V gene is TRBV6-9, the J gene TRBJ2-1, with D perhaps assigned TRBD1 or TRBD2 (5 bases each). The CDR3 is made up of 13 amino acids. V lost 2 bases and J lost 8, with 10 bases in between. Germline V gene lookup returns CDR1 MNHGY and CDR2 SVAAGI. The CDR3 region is CASSYDSGDEQFF. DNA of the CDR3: TGTGCCAGCAGTTATGACAGCGGCGATGAGCAGTTCTTC.

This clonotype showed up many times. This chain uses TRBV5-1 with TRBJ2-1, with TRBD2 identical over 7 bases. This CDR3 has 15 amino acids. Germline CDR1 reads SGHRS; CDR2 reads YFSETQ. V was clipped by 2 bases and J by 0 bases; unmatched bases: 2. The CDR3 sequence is CASSLAGISYNEQFF. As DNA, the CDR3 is TGCGCCAGCAGCTTAGCGGGGATCTCCTACAATGAGCAGTTCTTC.

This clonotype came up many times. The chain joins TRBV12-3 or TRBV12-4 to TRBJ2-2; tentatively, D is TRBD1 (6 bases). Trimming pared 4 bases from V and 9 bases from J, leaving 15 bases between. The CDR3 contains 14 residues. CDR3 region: CASSSKTGPRELFF. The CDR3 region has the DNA TGTGCCAGCAGTTCAAAGACAGGTCCCAGGGAGCTGTTTTTT.

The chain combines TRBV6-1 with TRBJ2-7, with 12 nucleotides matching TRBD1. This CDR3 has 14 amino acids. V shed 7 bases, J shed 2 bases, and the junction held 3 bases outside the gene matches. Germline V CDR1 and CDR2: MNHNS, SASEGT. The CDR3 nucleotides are TGTGCCAGCACGCGGGACAGGGGGCCCTACGAGCAGTACTTC. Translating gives CASTRDRGPYEQYF.